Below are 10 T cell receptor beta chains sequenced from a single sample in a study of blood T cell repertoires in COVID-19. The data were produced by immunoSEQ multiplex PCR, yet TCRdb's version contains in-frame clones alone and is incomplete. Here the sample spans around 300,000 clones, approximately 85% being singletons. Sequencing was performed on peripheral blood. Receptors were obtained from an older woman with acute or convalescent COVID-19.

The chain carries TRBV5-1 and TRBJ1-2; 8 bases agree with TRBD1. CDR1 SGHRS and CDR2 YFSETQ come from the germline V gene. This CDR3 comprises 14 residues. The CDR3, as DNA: TGCCCCACACAGGGGGGCGGTGCTAACTATGGCTACACCTTC. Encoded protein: CPTQGGGANYGYTF.

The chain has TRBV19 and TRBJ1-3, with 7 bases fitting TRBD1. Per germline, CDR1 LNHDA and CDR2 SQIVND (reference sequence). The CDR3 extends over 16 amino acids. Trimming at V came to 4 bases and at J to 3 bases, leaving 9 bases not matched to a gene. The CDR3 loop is CASSTLDRAIGNTIYF. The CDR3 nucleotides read TGTGCCAGTAGTACCCTCGACAGGGCTATTGGAAACACCATATATTTT.

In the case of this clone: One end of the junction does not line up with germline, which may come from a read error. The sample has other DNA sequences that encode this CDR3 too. The CDR3 DNA is TGTGCTAGCAGCCTACAGCCCGCAGGTAGTCAGCCCCAGCATTTT. Translation: CASSLQPAGSQPQHF. The chain uses TRBV28 and TRBJ1-5; D gene ambiguous. This CDR3 contains 15 residues. Germline loops: CDR1 MDHEN, CDR2 SYDVKM.

The CDR3, as DNA: TGTGCCAGCAGCCAAGGAGCGGTAAGGCAGGCCTCTGGAAACACCATATATTTT. Its protein product is CASSQGAVRQASGNTIYF. The chain couples TRBV3-1 (or the pseudogene TRBV3-2) to TRBJ1-3, with D unresolved. This CDR3 region has 18 residues. The V gene lost 1 base and the J gene lost 0 bases, with 16 bases spanning the gap. CDR1 LGHDT and CDR2 YNNKEL come from the germline V gene (reference sequence).

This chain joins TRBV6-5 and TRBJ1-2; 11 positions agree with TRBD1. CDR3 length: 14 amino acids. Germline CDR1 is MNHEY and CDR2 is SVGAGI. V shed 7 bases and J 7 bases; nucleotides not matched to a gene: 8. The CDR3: CASTRDRGAGGYTF. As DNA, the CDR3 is TGTGCCAGCACCAGGGACAGGGGGGCAGGTGGCTACACCTTC.

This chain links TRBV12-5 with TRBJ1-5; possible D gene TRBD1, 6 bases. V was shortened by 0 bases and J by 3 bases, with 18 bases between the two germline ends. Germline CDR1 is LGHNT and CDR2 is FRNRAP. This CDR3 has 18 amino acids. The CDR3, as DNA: TGTGCTAGTGGTTTGGTAAGGGAAGGGGGACCGTTCAATCAGCCCCAGCATTTT. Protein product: CASGLVREGGPFNQPQHF.

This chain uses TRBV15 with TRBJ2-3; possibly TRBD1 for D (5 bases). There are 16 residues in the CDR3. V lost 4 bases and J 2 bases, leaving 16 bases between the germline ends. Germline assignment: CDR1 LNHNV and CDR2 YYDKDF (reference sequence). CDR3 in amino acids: CATSNQKNRLTDTQYF. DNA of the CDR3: TGTGCCACCAGCAATCAAAAAAACAGGCTCACAGATACGCAGTATTTT.

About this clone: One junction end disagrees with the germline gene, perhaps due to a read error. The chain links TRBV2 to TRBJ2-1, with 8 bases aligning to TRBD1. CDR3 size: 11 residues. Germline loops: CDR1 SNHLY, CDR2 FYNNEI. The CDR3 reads CASSEGTGRIF. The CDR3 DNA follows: TGTGCCAGCAGTGAAGGGACAGGGAGGATCTTC.

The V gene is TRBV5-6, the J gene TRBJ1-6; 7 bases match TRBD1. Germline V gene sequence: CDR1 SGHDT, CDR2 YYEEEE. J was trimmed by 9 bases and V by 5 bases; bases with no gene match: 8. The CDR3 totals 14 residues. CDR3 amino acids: CASSLTAGGSPLHF. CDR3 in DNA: TGTGCCAGCAGTCTGACGGCAGGGGGTTCACCCCTCCACTTT.

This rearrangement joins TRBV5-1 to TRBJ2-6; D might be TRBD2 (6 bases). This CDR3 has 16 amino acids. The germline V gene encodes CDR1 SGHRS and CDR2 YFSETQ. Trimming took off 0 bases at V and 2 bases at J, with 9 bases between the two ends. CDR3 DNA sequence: TGCGCCAGCAGCTTGGCCCCGGGGGCTGGGGCCAACGTCCTGACTTTC. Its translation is CASSLAPGAGANVLTF.